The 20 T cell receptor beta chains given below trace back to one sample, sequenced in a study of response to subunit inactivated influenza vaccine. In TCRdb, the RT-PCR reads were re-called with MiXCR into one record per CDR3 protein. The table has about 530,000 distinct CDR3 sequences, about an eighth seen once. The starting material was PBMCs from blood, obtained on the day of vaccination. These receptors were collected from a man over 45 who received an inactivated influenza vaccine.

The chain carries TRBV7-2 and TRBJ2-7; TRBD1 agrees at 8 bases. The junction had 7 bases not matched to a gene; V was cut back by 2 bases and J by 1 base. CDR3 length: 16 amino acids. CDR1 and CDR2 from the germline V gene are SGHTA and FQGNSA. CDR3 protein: CASSLSAGGDSYEQYF. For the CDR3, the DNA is TGTGCCAGCAGCTTATCCGCAGGGGGCGATTCCTACGAGCAGTACTTC.

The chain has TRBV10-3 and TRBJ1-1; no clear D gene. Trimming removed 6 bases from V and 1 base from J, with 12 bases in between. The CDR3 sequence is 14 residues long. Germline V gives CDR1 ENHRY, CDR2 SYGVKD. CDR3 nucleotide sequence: TGTGCCATCAGCGATAACAGTGGGAACACTGAAGCTTTCTTT. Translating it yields CAISDNSGNTEAFF.

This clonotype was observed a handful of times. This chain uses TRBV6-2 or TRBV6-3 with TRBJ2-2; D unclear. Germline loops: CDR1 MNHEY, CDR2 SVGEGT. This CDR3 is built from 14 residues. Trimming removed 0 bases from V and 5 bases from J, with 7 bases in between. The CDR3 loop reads CASSYSKVTGELFF. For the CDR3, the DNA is TGTGCCAGCAGTTACTCGAAAGTAACCGGGGAGCTGTTTTTT.

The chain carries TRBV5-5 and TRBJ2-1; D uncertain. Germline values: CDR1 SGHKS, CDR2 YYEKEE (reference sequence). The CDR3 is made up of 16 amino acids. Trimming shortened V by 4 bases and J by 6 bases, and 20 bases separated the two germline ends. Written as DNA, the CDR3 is TGTGCCAGCAGCCCAAGTTTGGATTCGGGCGGCAATGAGCAGTTCTTC. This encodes CASSPSLDSGGNEQFF.

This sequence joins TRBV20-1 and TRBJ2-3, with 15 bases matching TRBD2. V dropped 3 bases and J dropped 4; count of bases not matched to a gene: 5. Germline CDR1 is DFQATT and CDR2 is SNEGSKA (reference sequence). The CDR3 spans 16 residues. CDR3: CSARGTSGRLADTQYF. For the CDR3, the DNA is TGCAGTGCTAGGGGGACTAGCGGGAGGCTGGCAGATACGCAGTATTTT.

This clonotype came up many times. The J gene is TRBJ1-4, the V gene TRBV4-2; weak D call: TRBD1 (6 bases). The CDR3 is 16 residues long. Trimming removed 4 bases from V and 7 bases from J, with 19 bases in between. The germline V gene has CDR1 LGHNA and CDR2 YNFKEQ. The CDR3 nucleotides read TGTGCCAGCAGCCCAAATGGGGGGGCAATCCCTGAAAAACTGTTTTTT. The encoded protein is CASSPNGGAIPEKLFF.

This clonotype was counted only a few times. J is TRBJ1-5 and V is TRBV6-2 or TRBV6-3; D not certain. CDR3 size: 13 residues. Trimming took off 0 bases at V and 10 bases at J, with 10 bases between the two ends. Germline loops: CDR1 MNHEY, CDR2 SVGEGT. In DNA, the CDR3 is TGTGCCAGCAGTTACTCGGGCGGGCCCCCCCAGCATTTT. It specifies CASSYSGGPPQHF.

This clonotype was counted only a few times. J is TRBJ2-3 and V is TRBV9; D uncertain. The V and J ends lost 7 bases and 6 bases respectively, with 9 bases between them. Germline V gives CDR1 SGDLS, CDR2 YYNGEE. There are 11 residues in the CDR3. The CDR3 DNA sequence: TGTGCCAGCGGTCCTGGTGATACGCAGTATTTT. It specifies CASGPGDTQYF.

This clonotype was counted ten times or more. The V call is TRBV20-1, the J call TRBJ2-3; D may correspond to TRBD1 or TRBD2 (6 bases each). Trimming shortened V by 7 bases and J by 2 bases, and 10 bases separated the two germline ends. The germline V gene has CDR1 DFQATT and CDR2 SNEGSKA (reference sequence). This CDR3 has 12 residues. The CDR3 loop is CSVSGATDTQYF. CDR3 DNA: TGCAGTGTATCGGGGGCCACAGATACGCAGTATTTT.

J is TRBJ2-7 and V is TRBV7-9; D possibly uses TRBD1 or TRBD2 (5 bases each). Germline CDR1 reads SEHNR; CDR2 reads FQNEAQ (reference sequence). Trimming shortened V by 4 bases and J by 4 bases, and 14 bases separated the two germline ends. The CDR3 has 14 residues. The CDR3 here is CASSYNGAPYEQYF. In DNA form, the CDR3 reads TGTGCCAGCAGCTACAACGGGGCCCCTTACGAGCAGTACTTC.

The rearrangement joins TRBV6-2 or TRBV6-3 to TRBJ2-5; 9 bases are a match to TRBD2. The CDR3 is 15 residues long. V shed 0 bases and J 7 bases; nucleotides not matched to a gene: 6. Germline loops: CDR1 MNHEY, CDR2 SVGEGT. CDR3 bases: TGTGCCAGCAGTTACTCGAAGGCTAGCGGGGTGACCCAGTACTTC. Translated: CASSYSKASGVTQYF.

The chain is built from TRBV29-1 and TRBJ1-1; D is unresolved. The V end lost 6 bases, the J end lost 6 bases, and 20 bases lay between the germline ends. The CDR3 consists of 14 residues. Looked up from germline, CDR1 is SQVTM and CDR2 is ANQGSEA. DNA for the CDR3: TGCAGCGTAGAAAGGTTATTCTCGCGGGCTGAAGCTTTCTTT. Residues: CSVERLFSRAEAFF.

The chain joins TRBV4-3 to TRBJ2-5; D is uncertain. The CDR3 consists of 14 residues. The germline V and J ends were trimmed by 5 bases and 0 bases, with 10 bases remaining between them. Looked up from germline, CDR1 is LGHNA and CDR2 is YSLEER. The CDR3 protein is CASSVDRYQETQYF. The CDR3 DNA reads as TGCGCCAGCAGCGTGGACCGTTACCAAGAGACCCAGTACTTC.

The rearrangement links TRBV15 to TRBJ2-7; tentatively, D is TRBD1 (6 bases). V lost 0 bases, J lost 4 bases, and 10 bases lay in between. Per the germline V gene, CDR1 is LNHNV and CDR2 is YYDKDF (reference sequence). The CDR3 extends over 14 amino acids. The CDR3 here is CATSRDEGDYEQYF. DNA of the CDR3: TGTGCCACCAGCAGAGATGAGGGGGATTACGAGCAGTACTTC.

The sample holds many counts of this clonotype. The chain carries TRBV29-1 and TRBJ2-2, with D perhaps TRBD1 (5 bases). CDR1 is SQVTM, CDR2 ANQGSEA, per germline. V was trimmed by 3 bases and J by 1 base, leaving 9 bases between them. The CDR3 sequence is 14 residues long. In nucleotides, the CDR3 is TGCAGCGTTGAGGGGCAGAGGAACACCGGGGAGCTGTTTTTT. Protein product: CSVEGQRNTGELFF.

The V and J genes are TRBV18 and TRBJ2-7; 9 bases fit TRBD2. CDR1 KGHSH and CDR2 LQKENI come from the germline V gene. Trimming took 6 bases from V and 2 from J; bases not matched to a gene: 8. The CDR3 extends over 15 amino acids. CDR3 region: CASSPSGRRTYEQYF. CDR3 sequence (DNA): TGTGCCAGCTCCCCAAGCGGGAGGAGAACCTACGAGCAGTACTTC.

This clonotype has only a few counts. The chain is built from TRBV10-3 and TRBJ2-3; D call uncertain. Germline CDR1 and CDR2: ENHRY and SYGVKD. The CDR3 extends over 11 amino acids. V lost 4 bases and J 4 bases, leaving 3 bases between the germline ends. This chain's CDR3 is CAISASDTQYF. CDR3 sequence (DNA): TGTGCCATCAGTGCTTCAGATACGCAGTATTTT.

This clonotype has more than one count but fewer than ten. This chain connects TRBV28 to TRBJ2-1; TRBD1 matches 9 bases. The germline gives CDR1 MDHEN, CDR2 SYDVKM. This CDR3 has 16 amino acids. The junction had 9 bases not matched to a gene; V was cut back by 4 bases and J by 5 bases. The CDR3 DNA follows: TGTGCCAGCAGTTCGGCGACAGGGGGTCGAAACAATGAGCAGTTCTTC. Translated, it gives CASSSATGGRNNEQFF.

The CDR3 nucleotides are TGTGCCAGCAGCCAAGAGGCAGGGTCTGGAAACACCATATATTTT. Protein product: CASSQEAGSGNTIYF. V usage is TRBV4-2 and J usage is TRBJ1-3; a possible D gene is TRBD1 (5 bases). This CDR3 is built from 15 residues. Germline V gene data show CDR1 as LGHNA and CDR2 as YNFKEQ. The V end was cut by 0 bases, the J end by 1 base, with 7 bases between.

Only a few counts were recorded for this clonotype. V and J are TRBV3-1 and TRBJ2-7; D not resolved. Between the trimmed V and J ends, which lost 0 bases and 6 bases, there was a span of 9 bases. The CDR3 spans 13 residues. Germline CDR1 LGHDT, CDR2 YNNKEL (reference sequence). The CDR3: CASSQDDRSEQYF. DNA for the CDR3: TGTGCCAGCAGCCAAGATGACCGCAGCGAGCAGTACTTC.